Listed below are T cell receptor beta chains from one sample, sequenced in a study of shared clonotypes between healthy human individuals. The data were produced by immunoSEQ multiplex PCR, yet TCRdb's version contains in-frame clones alone and is incomplete. The sample has approximately 470,000 clones, approximately 81% seen once. The sequencing sample was made of PBMCs. The receptors shown here come from a woman aged 40-49 years in good health. Some clones in this sample may be carry-over from other donors' samples. CDR3s include the opening cysteine and the closing phenylalanine or tryptophan. A D gene is named only where the DNA matches it firmly. Where a row states a size, it is once, few, many or the class of an expanded clone; other rows omit it.

clone size | D gene | J gene | V gene | CDR3 DNA | CDR3 protein
. | TRBD2 | TRBJ2-7 | TRBV11-2 | TGTGCCAGCAGCCTTCCGGGCGGGAGATACGAGCAGTACTTC | CASSLPGGRYEQYF
. | . | TRBJ2-6 | TRBV28 | TGTGCCAGCAGTCCCCCGATTGTATCTGGGGCCAACGTCCTGACTTTC | CASSPPIVSGANVLTF
. | . | TRBJ2-5 | TRBV28 | TGTGCCAGCAGCCGCGGGGTCCAAGAGACCCAGTACTTC | CASSRGVQETQYF
. | TRBD2 | TRBJ2-5 | TRBV28 | TGTGCCAGCAGCCCCTGGGGAGCGGGGTTAGAAGAGACCCAGTACTTC | CASSPWGAGLEETQYF
. | . | TRBJ1-3 | TRBV27 | TGTGCCAGCTGGCGGTCGGTTGGAAACACCATATATTTT | CASWRSVGNTIYF
. | . | TRBJ1-4 | TRBV4-3 | TGCGCCAGCAGCCAAGATTTACGACAGTTTAATGAAAAACTGTTTTTT | CASSQDLRQFNEKLFF
. | . | TRBJ2-7 | TRBV28 | TGTGCCAGCAGAGACAGTTTCTCCTACGAGCAGTACTTC | CASRDSFSYEQYF
. | TRBD1 | TRBJ2-7 | TRBV19 | TGTGCCAGTAGGCGGCCGGGACAGGGGTCCGAGCAGTACTTC | CASRRPGQGSEQYF
. | TRBD1 | TRBJ2-1 | TRBV28 | TGTGCCAGCAGCCACAGGGGGCCTCCTTCCTACAATGAGCAGTTCTTC | CASSHRGPPSYNEQFF
once | . | TRBJ1-2 | TRBV10-2 | TGCGCCACCCATGAGGTAGGGGAAGGCGTATATGGCTACACCTTC | CATHEVGEGVYGYTF
. | . | TRBJ1-3 | TRBV7-9 | TGTGCCAGCAGCTTAGATTCCAGGGCTCTCTCTGGAAACACCATATATTTT | CASSLDSRALSGNTIYF
many | . | TRBJ1-1 | TRBV2 | TGTGCCAGCAGTGAACAGCCGAACACTGAAGCTTTCTTT | CASSEQPNTEAFF
. | . | TRBJ1-2 | TRBV5-6 | TGTGCCAGCAGCTTGGTGGTCAAAAACTATGGCTACACCTTC | CASSLVVKNYGYTF
. | . | TRBJ2-7 | TRBV5-6 | TGTGCCAGCAGCTTGGCCGCCGGGGGCTTAGGGTCCTACGAGCAGTACTTC | CASSLAAGGLGSYEQYF
few | . | TRBJ1-2 | TRBV10-3 | TGTGCCATCAGTGAGCTCGGGGGCTATGGCTACACCTTC | CAISELGGYGYTF
. | . | TRBJ2-6 | TRBV6-1 | TGTGCCAGCAGCCCAACAAGGTCTGGGGCCAACGTCCTGACTTTC | CASSPTRSGANVLTF
. | . | TRBJ1-1 | TRBV28 | TGTGCCAGCAGTTCGTCCGGGTTCATGAACACTGAAGCTTTCTTT | CASSSSGFMNTEAFF
. | TRBD1 | TRBJ2-3 | TRBV9 | TGTGCCAGCAGCGTAGTAGGGACAGGGGGAACAGATACGCAGTATTTT | CASSVVGTGGTDTQYF
many | . | TRBJ2-1 | TRBV5-1 | TGCGCCAGCAGCCCCCCTGGGGATGAGCAGTTCTTC | CASSPPGDEQFF
. | . | TRBJ2-2 | TRBV6-4 | TGTGCCAGCAGTTCTTTGACTGGGGAGCTGTTTTTT | CASSSLTGELFF
. | . | TRBJ1-1 | TRBV7-9 | TGTGCCAGCAGCTTAGAGGGGACGAACACTGAAGCTTTCTTT | CASSLEGTNTEAFF
. | . | TRBJ2-7 | TRBV9 | TGTGCCAGCAGCGCCTCGGGGGCAGGCCGACAGTACTTC | CASSASGAGRQYF
once | TRBD1 | TRBJ2-7 | TRBV28 | TGTGCCAGCAGTACCCGGGACAGGCCTTCCTACGAGCAGTACTTC | CASSTRDRPSYEQYF
many | . | TRBJ2-2 | TRBV11-2 | TGTGCCAGCAGCTTTAACAGGGCCACCGGGGAGCTGTTTTTT | CASSFNRATGELFF
. | TRBD1 | TRBJ1-3 | TRBV15 | TGTGCCACCAGCAGAGAGAGGACAGGCGCTGGAAACACCATATATTTT | CATSRERTGAGNTIYF
. | . | TRBJ2-7 | TRBV7-2 | TGTGCCAGCAGCCATCGACGGGACGAGCAGTACTTC | CASSHRRDEQYF
. | . | TRBJ2-1 | TRBV5-5 | TGTGCCAGCAGCTTGGGCGGGACCACAACCTACAATGAGCAGTTCTTC | CASSLGGTTTYNEQFF
. | . | TRBJ2-1 | TRBV5-1 | TGCGCCAGCAGCCAGACTGTTACTGAGCAGTTCTTC | CASSQTVTEQFF
. | . | TRBJ2-2 | TRBV7-7 | TGTGCCAGCAGCCGCAGAGGGCTAGCCGACACCGGGGAGCTGTTTTTT | CASSRRGLADTGELFF